Sequencing of this TCR beta chain was carried out in a study of cytomegalovirus exposure and HLA in healthy donors. The PCR contained 60 Vbeta and 13 Jbeta primers. Some clones are missing from TCRdb's copy, which holds only in-frame ones; the method was immunoSEQ multiplex PCR. The sample yields more than 130,000 clones, 70% to 80% seen once. This CDR3 comprises 16 residues. CDR1 and CDR2 from the germline V gene are LNHDA and SQIVND (reference sequence). Unmatched junction bases numbered 15, after V lost 7 bases and J lost 4 bases. Study-wide findings and caveats: In an earlier analysis, most TCR beta V segments were productive about 90% or about 30% of the time. Analysis performed later found roughly 18,000 TCR beta sequences associated with HLA alleles at 0.05 false discovery rate. TCR beta chain V- and J-gene trimming was linked, in a later analysis, to a missense variant in DCLRE1C. Analysis performed later showed TCR beta chains linked to HLA being more clonally expanded than equally common others.

This clone appeared a single time. The antigen is undetermined. V usage is TRBV19 and J usage is TRBJ1-1; 7 positions match TRBD1. The specimen was PBMCs. The source is a man in his late teens or twenties in good health and CMV-seronegative. CDR3 DNA: TGTGCCAGTATCCCCCAGGGGGGAGCCAGGGGCACTGAAGCTTTCTTT. It specifies CASIPQGGARGTEAFF.